This passage covers 17 T cell receptor beta chains from one sample sequenced in a study of CD8 T cells in Susac syndrome. After extraction with the RNeasy kit, roughly 0.5 to 1 ug of the RNA was reverse transcribed using random hexamers. MiXCR, run by TCRdb on the immunoSEQ multiplex PCR reads, gives a single entry per CDR3 protein. The sample yields around 120,000 distinct CDR3 sequences, 90% to 95% seen once. What was sequenced was CD4+ T cells from PBMCs. Every receptor here comes from a human donor with multiple sclerosis.

The chain combines TRBV20-1 with TRBJ2-3; D is undetermined. CDR3 length equals 13 residues. The germline CDR1 and CDR2 sequences are DFQATT and SNEGSKA (reference sequence). V lost 7 bases and J 0 bases, leaving 11 bases between the germline ends. The DNA of the CDR3 is TGCAGTGGTCGCGACAAGAGCACAGATACGCAGTATTTT. This sequence encodes CSGRDKSTDTQYF.

The CDR3 sequence is CASSRLIGDSNSYEQYF. For the CDR3, the DNA is TGTGCCAGCTCACGCCTAATTGGGGACTCTAACTCCTACGAGCAGTACTTC. This sequence joins TRBV18 and TRBJ2-7; D perhaps matches TRBD2 (6 bases). V was cut by 4 bases and J by 0 bases, with 19 bases left in between. The length of the CDR3 is 17 residues. The V gene's germline CDR1 is KGHSH and CDR2 LQKENI.

V gene TRBV20-1 combines with J gene TRBJ1-2, with a weak D call TRBD1 (6 bases). The CDR3 loop spans 12 amino acids. Germline V gives CDR1 DFQATT, CDR2 SNEGSKA (reference sequence). V was pared by 7 bases and J by 4 bases, with 13 bases between. This CDR3 reads CSVDQGTYGYTF. The CDR3 coding sequence is TGCAGTGTAGACCAGGGGACCTATGGCTACACCTTC.

The rearrangement joins TRBV20-1 to TRBJ2-5, with 12 bases fitting TRBD2. CDR1 DFQATT and CDR2 SNEGSKA come from the germline V gene (reference sequence). CDR3 length: 14 residues. After removal of 0 bases from V and 5 bases from J, the junction contained 1 base not matched to a gene. CDR3 sequence: CSARELAGGETQYF. The CDR3 DNA reads TGCAGTGCTAGAGAACTAGCGGGGGGTGAGACCCAGTACTTC.

This chain uses TRBV28 with TRBJ1-3; no clear D. In germline, CDR1 is MDHEN, CDR2 SYDVKM. The CDR3 contains 12 residues. The V gene lost 5 bases and the J gene lost 1 base, with 3 bases spanning the gap. This CDR3 reads CASSLSGNTIYF. As DNA, the CDR3 is TGTGCCAGCAGTCTTTCTGGAAACACCATATATTTT.

The table lists this clonotype with a few counts. J is TRBJ2-3 and V is TRBV7-3; D call uncertain. Germline V CDR1 and CDR2: SGHTA, FQGTGA. Trimming took 0 bases from V and 2 from J, leaving 6 bases between them. The CDR3 extends over 14 amino acids. The CDR3 loop reads CASSLTAATDTQYF. For the CDR3, the DNA is TGTGCCAGCAGCTTAACTGCCGCCACAGATACGCAGTATTTT.

The genes are TRBV6-1 and TRBJ1-1, with D unresolved. The germline CDR1 and CDR2 sequences are MNHNS and SASEGT. The ends were cut back, 2 bases at V and 2 bases at J, with 6 bases in the middle. This CDR3 is built from 13 residues. The CDR3 DNA reads TGTGCCAGCAGTGAATTCGGAAACACTGAAGCTTTCTTT. Translating it yields CASSEFGNTEAFF.

V usage is TRBV12-5 and J usage is TRBJ2-1, with 10 positions matching TRBD1. V trimming: 5 bases; J trimming: 14 bases; junction bases outside the gene matches: 9. This CDR3 comprises 13 residues. Per the germline V gene, CDR1 is LGHNT and CDR2 is FRNRAP. The CDR3 DNA sequence: TGTGCTAGTGGTGGGGACAGGGGTCGGAGAAAGTTCTTC. It yields the protein CASGGDRGRRKFF. Drawing the rest from reference TRBV12-5 and TRBJ2-1, the complete variable domain is DARVTQTPRHKVTEMGQEVTMRCQPILGHNTVFWYRQTMMQGLELLAYFRNRAPLDDSGMPKDRFSAEMPDATLATLKIQPSEPRDSAVYFCASGGDRGRRKFFGPGTRLTVL.

V is TRBV4-1 and J is TRBJ2-1, with a possible D match to TRBD1 (5 bases). This CDR3 is 14 amino acids long. Trimming pared 3 bases from V and 4 bases from J, leaving 10 bases between. Germline-derived CDR1 and CDR2 are MGHRA and YSYEKL. CDR3 in amino acids: CASSQGDRYNEQFF. The CDR3 DNA is TGCGCCAGCAGCCAGGGTGACAGATACAATGAGCAGTTCTTC.

The CDR3 here is CASSSDEDTQYF. DNA for the CDR3: TGTGCCAGCAGCTCGGACGAGGATACGCAGTATTTT. V usage is TRBV7-2 and J usage is TRBJ2-3; D unresolved. The V gene lost 4 bases and the J gene lost 6 bases, with 8 bases spanning the gap. Germline CDR1 SGHTA, CDR2 FQGNSA. The CDR3 runs 12 residues.

The chain uses TRBV7-9 and TRBJ2-1; tentative D call: TRBD2 (7 bases). The germline CDR1 and CDR2 sequences are SEHNR and FQNEAQ (reference sequence). The CDR3 runs 15 residues. V gave up 8 bases and J gave up 0 bases, with 14 bases separating them. CDR3 sequence (DNA): TGTGCCAGCCGATTAGGGGGGGGCTCCTACAATGAGCAGTTCTTC. Translated, it gives CASRLGGGSYNEQFF.

The chain couples TRBV20-1 to TRBJ1-1; 8 bases map to TRBD1. The CDR3 has 12 amino acids. CDR1 and CDR2 (germline): DFQATT, SNEGSKA (reference sequence). Trimming cost V 4 bases and J 7 bases; bases outside gene matches: 5. The CDR3 spells CSATGTGYEAFF. The CDR3 nucleotides read TGCAGTGCTACAGGGACAGGCTATGAAGCTTTCTTT.

V is TRBV2 and J is TRBJ1-2; TRBD1 aligns across 7 bases. V shed 1 base, J shed 7 bases, and the junction held 6 bases outside the gene matches. The germline gives CDR1 SNHLY, CDR2 FYNNEI. The CDR3 extends over 14 amino acids. The CDR3 DNA reads as TGTGCCAGCAGTGAAGGAAGACAGGGAGGTGGCTACACCTTC. It is translated as CASSEGRQGGGYTF.

The chain joins TRBV5-1 to TRBJ1-3; tentatively, D is TRBD1 (6 bases). V was shortened by 2 bases and J by 0 bases, with 9 bases between the two germline ends. The CDR3 spans 15 residues. CDR1 is SGHRS and CDR2 is YFSETQ in the germline V gene. For the CDR3, the DNA is TGCGCCAGCAGCTTTACAGGGCCCTCTGGAAACACCATATATTTT. Protein sequence: CASSFTGPSGNTIYF. Full variable domain (remainder filled in from reference TRBV5-1 and TRBJ1-3): KAGVTQTPRYLIKTRGQQVTLSCSPISGHRSVSWYQQTPGQGLQFLFEYFSETQRNKGNFPGRFSGRQFSNSRSEMNVSTLELGDSALYLCASSFTGPSGNTIYFGEGSWLTVV.

This chain joins TRBV18 and TRBJ2-2, with D possibly TRBD2 on 6 matching bases. V lost 6 bases, J lost 0 bases, and 17 bases lay in between. The CDR3 is 17 amino acids. Per germline, CDR1 KGHSH and CDR2 LQKENI. CDR3 DNA: TGTGCCAGCTCTAGAAACTTGGAGGGCACGAACACCGGGGAGCTGTTTTTT. Amino acid sequence: CASSRNLEGTNTGELFF.

The chain is built from TRBV6-5 and TRBJ2-1; 10 bases align to TRBD2. Germline V lookup: CDR1 MNHEY, CDR2 SVGAGI. The length of the CDR3 is 14 residues. Trimming cost V 5 bases and J 8 bases; bases outside gene matches: 6. The CDR3 DNA is TGTGCCAGCAGTCGGCTAGCGGGGGTCTATGAGCAGTTCTTC. Translation: CASSRLAGVYEQFF.

The genes are TRBV7-8 and TRBJ2-1, with 14 bases aligning to TRBD2. The CDR3 spans 17 residues. Germline lookup yields CDR1 SGHVS and CDR2 FQNEAQ. The J segment lost 2 bases and the V segment lost 5 bases, leaving 5 bases of the junction unmatched. The CDR3 reads CASSLRLAGGPYNEQFF. The CDR3 DNA reads as TGTGCCAGCAGCCTTAGACTAGCGGGGGGGCCCTACAATGAGCAGTTCTTC.